Below are 8 T cell receptor beta chains sequenced from a single sample in a study of blood T cell repertoires in COVID-19 (dated by TCRdb to the early 2020s). Libraries were made using the immunoSEQ multiplex PCR assay. This is the immuneACCESS table as TCRdb keeps it, with only in-frame sequences that have V and J called. A part of the clones is gone; compared with another copy, unresolved V genes explain less than half, and the rest is unexplained. The sample yields 200,000 to 300,000 clones; approximately 86% were counted once. The leading ten clones occupy over 2% of the sample. The material sequenced was PBMCs or T cells enriched from blood (not recorded which). Receptors originate from a woman aged 18-30 years who had recovered from COVID-19.

The V gene is TRBV28, the J gene TRBJ1-1; D is unresolved. Germline-derived CDR1 and CDR2 are MDHEN and SYDVKM. The CDR3 runs 11 residues. V was clipped by 6 bases and J by 5 bases, with 7 bases between them. CDR3 DNA: TGTGCCAGCAGCCCCTTTACTGAAGCTTTCTTT. It codes for CASSPFTEAFF. The entire variable domain, with the rest obtained from reference TRBV28 and TRBJ1-1, is as follows: DVKVTQSSRYLVKRTGEKVFLECVQDMDHENMFWYRQDPGLGLRLIYFSYDVKMKEKGDIPEGYSVSREKKERFSLILESASTNQTSMYLCASSPFTEAFFGQGTRLTVV.

This sequence joins TRBV28 and TRBJ1-3, with 7 bases identical to TRBD1. Looked up from germline, CDR1 is MDHEN and CDR2 is SYDVKM. The CDR3 has 17 residues. V lost 5 bases to trimming and J lost 8 bases; unmatched junction nucleotides: 18. The CDR3 DNA follows: TGTGCCAGCAGTCCACCCGTGAGATACAGGGGCGGGGACACCATATATTTT. As protein: CASSPPVRYRGGDTIYF.

The gene calls are TRBV7-3 and TRBJ2-1; 7 bases are shared with TRBD2. Germline trimming cut 4 bases from V and 2 bases from J; bases unmatched to any gene: 5. The CDR3 spans 15 residues. Germline lookup yields CDR1 SGHTA and CDR2 FQGTGA. This CDR3 reads CASSSDSGPYNEQFF. The DNA for the CDR3 is TGTGCCAGCAGCTCAGATAGCGGGCCCTACAATGAGCAGTTCTTC.

The chain uses TRBV28 and TRBJ2-1; 12 bases fit TRBD2. Germline V CDR1 and CDR2: MDHEN, SYDVKM. The trim removed 6 bases at V and 5 bases at J, leaving 8 bases unmatched. The CDR3 has 16 residues. The CDR3 DNA sequence: TGTGCCAGCAGGTACCTCACTAGCGGGGGGAACAATGAGCAGTTCTTC. Amino acid sequence: CASRYLTSGGNNEQFF.

The DNA of the CDR3 is TGTGCCAGCAGCTTAGCGGGACACCCGGGGGGAGAGACCCAGTACTTC. Its protein is CASSLAGHPGGETQYF. The chain uses TRBV11-3 and TRBJ2-5; possibly TRBD2 for D (7 bases). The CDR3 length is 16 residues. V dropped 1 base and J dropped 4 bases, with 16 bases sitting between them. Looked up from germline, CDR1 is SGHNT and CDR2 is YENEEA.

The chain is built from TRBV9 and TRBJ2-1; 8 nucleotides match TRBD1. The V segment lost 3 bases and the J segment 3 bases; nucleotides outside the gene matches: 14. From germline, CDR1 is SGDLS and CDR2 YYNGEE. This CDR3 spans 18 amino acids. The CDR3 nucleotides read TGTGCCAGCAGCGCCCCTAAGGATACAGGGGGAGACTACAATGAGCAGTTCTTC. Its translation: CASSAPKDTGGDYNEQFF. The variable domain in full, completed from reference TRBV9 and TRBJ2-1, reads DSGVTQTPKHLITATGQRVTLRCSPRSGDLSVYWYQQSLDQGLQFLIQYYNGEERAKGNILERFSAQQFPDLHSELNLSSLELGDSALYFCASSAPKDTGGDYNEQFFGPGTRLTVL.

The chain links TRBV11-1 to TRBJ1-2; the match to TRBD1 covers 8 bases. V shed 5 bases, J shed 1 base, and the junction held 9 bases outside the gene matches. CDR3 length equals 16 residues. CDR1 and CDR2 (germline): SGHAT, FQDESV (reference sequence). CDR3 in amino acids: CASSPRTGRDNYGYTF. The CDR3 DNA reads as TGTGCCAGCAGCCCGAGGACAGGGAGGGATAACTATGGCTACACCTTC. The full variable domain, its missing parts supplied by reference TRBV11-1 and TRBJ1-2, is EAEVAQSPRYKITEKSQAVAFWCDPISGHATLYWYRQILGQGPELLVQFQDESVVDDSQLPKDRFSAERLKGVDSTLKIQPAELGDSAMYLCASSPRTGRDNYGYTFGSGTRLTVV.

The chain couples TRBV29-1 to TRBJ1-6; 12 bases fit TRBD1. Germline V gene lookup returns CDR1 SQVTM and CDR2 ANQGSEA. Trimming cost V 6 bases and J 9 bases; bases outside gene matches: 6. This CDR3 is 14 amino acids long. The CDR3: CSVRDRGRSSPLHF. The DNA of the CDR3 is TGCAGCGTCAGGGACAGGGGGCGTAGTTCACCCCTCCACTTT.